These 15 T cell receptor beta chains were all obtained from the same sample, sequenced in a study of cytomegalovirus exposure and HLA in healthy donors. Researchers ran the PCR with 60 Vbeta and 13 Jbeta primers. The protocol was immunoSEQ multiplex PCR, while the TCRdb copy is restricted to in-frame clones and leaves out a portion. The repertoire includes about 110,000 clones, 78% of them detected once, and approximately 1.2% sits in the top ten. Sample: PBMCs. The receptors here all came from a young man in good health and CMV-seronegative.

The chain carries TRBV28 and TRBJ1-1; D is perhaps TRBD1 (6 bases). V was pared by 11 bases and J by 7 bases, with 17 bases between. The CDR3 is 12 residues long. From germline, CDR1 is MDHEN and CDR2 SYDVKM. CDR3 bases: TGTGCCTGCCAGGACAGACGAGTTGAAGCTTTCTTT. Translating it yields CACQDRRVEAFF. Together with reference TRBV28 and TRBJ1-1, the CDR3 gives the full variable domain: DVKVTQSSRYLVKRTGEKVFLECVQDMDHENMFWYRQDPGLGLRLIYFSYDVKMKEKGDIPEGYSVSREKKERFSLILESASTNQTSMYLCACQDRRVEAFFGQGTRLTVV.

The chain employs TRBV30 and TRBJ2-3, with no clear D. The germline CDR1 and CDR2 sequences are GTSNPN and SVGIG (reference sequence). The CDR3 has 11 residues. Deletions cut 0 bases from V and 5 bases from J, with 3 bases between. The CDR3 DNA reads TGTGCCTGGAGTGTCCTAGATACGCAGTATTTT. It specifies CAWSVLDTQYF. The complete variable domain, with remaining parts taken from reference TRBV30 and TRBJ2-3, reads SQTIHQWPATLVQPVGSPLSLECTVEGTSNPNLYWYRQAAGRGLQLLFYSVGIGQISSEVPQNLSASRPQDRQFILSSKKLLLSDSGFYLCAWSVLDTQYFGPGTRLTVL.

The J gene is TRBJ1-2, the V gene TRBV6-5; D is possibly TRBD1 (5 bases). Germline values: CDR1 MNHEY, CDR2 SVGAGI. Trimming pared 8 bases from V and 4 bases from J, leaving 17 bases between. The CDR3 is 14 amino acids. Here the CDR3 reads CASRTGVGTYGYTF. The CDR3 coding sequence is TGTGCCAGCCGTACAGGAGTGGGTACCTATGGCTACACCTTC.

The chain joins TRBV4-3 to TRBJ1-5; 10 nucleotides align to TRBD1. V trimming: 0 bases; J trimming: 5 bases; junction bases outside the gene matches: 4. From germline, CDR1 is LGHNA and CDR2 YSLEER. The CDR3 length is 16 residues. This chain's CDR3 is CASSQDTGTGDQPQHF. The CDR3 DNA reads as TGCGCCAGCAGCCAAGATACCGGGACAGGGGATCAGCCCCAGCATTTT.

This clone occurred a few times. The CDR3 DNA reads as TGTGCCAGCAGTGAAAGGGGGATCATTGAGCAGTTCTTC. Protein: CASSERGIIEQFF. The genes are TRBV6-1 and TRBJ2-1, with a possible D match to TRBD1 (6 bases). The CDR3 loop spans 13 amino acids. V was pared by 2 bases and J by 9 bases, with 11 bases between. The germline V gene has CDR1 MNHNS and CDR2 SASEGT.

The genes are TRBV28 and TRBJ2-4, with 10 bases matching TRBD1. Germline assignment: CDR1 MDHEN and CDR2 SYDVKM. V shed 6 bases, J shed 9 bases, and the junction held 5 bases outside the gene matches. The CDR3 length is 13 residues. CDR3 nucleotides: TGTGCCAGCAGCCCGGGACAGGGGACCATTCAGTACTTC. Encoded protein: CASSPGQGTIQYF.

This clone turned up a few times. The V and J genes are TRBV27 and TRBJ1-1, with a weak D call TRBD1 (6 bases). The germline CDR1 and CDR2 sequences are MNHEY and SMNVEV (reference sequence). This CDR3 spans 12 amino acids. V was trimmed by 5 bases and J by 9 bases, leaving 13 bases between them. CDR3 sequence (DNA): TGTGCCAGCAGTATTAACAGGGTCCAAGCTTTCTTT. It translates to CASSINRVQAFF.

The chain couples TRBV6-5 to TRBJ1-2, with D hard to call. Trimming cost V 6 bases and J 3 bases, with 11 bases left between them. Germline V lookup: CDR1 MNHEY, CDR2 SVGAGI. The CDR3 has 13 residues. This CDR3 reads CASRPDIDYGYTF. CDR3 nucleotide sequence: TGTGCCAGCAGGCCCGACATAGACTATGGCTACACCTTC.

This chain links TRBV6-5 with TRBJ2-7; 7 bases fit TRBD1. Germline V gene data show CDR1 as MNHEY and CDR2 as SVGAGI. V shed 5 bases, J shed 0 bases, and the junction held 4 bases outside the gene matches. This CDR3 region has 14 residues. For the CDR3, the DNA is TGTGCCAGCAGTGAAGACAGGGACTCCTACGAGCAGTACTTC. Its protein is CASSEDRDSYEQYF.

This clone was found a few times. The chain carries TRBV18 and TRBJ2-2, with D possibly being TRBD2 (6 bases). Per the germline V gene, CDR1 is KGHSH and CDR2 is LQKENI. V was trimmed by 5 bases and J by 7 bases, leaving 14 bases between them. The CDR3 spans 14 residues. CDR3 in DNA: TGTGCCAGCTCATCGGGGCCGGAGGGCGGGGAGCTGTTTTTT. This translates into CASSSGPEGGELFF.

The rearrangement joins TRBV4-3 to TRBJ1-5; 8 bases agree with TRBD1. The V gene's germline CDR1 is LGHNA and CDR2 YSLEER. V lost 1 base to trimming and J lost 1 base; unmatched junction nucleotides: 6. There are 17 residues in the CDR3. The CDR3 bases are TGCGCCAGCAGCCAAGCCTTGGACAGGGCGAGCAATCAGCCCCAGCATTTT. Its translation is CASSQALDRASNQPQHF.

This clone was observed a single time. This chain connects TRBV29-1 to TRBJ1-2; D not resolved. Germline CDR1 and CDR2: SQVTM and ANQGSEA. This CDR3 spans 11 amino acids. V lost 2 bases to trimming and J lost 4 bases, with 5 bases between them. Here the CDR3 DNA reads TGCAGCGTTGAAACCGGCTATGGCTACACCTTC. Encoded protein: CSVETGYGYTF.

The chain uses TRBV7-2 and TRBJ2-7; TRBD1 matches 11 bases. The CDR3 sequence is 15 residues long. V was clipped by 4 bases and J by 0 bases; unmatched bases: 2. Germline V lookup: CDR1 SGHTA, CDR2 FQGNSA. The CDR3 DNA reads as TGTGCCAGCAGCTCCGGGACAGGGGGCTCCTACGAGCAGTACTTC. Protein: CASSSGTGGSYEQYF.

This clone was seen more than once but under ten times. The chain employs TRBV7-2 and TRBJ2-5, with 8 bases that match TRBD2. Trimming removed 1 base from V and 2 bases from J; junction bases left unmatched: 6. This CDR3 is 16 amino acids long. Germline V gene sequence: CDR1 SGHTA, CDR2 FQGNSA. CDR3 in DNA: TGTGCCAGCAGCTTAGGGACTAGCTGGGGGCAAGAGACCCAGTACTTC. Its protein is CASSLGTSWGQETQYF.

This clone was detected once. This chain connects TRBV29-1 to TRBJ1-5; D ambiguous. CDR1 is SQVTM, CDR2 ANQGSEA, per germline. V was clipped by 6 bases and J by 6 bases, with 30 bases between them. This CDR3 is built from 18 residues. The CDR3 DNA reads TGCAGCGTACATTTGGGAGGGAATTTTAGGTGGGTTGGTCAGCCCCAGCATTTT. Translated, it gives CSVHLGGNFRWVGQPQHF.